This T cell receptor (beta chain) appears in the sequencing data of a study of T-cell memory formation after mild COVID-19. Findings and caveats of the study: CD4/CD8 balance characterized clones contracting day 15 to 85, and CD4+ skew characterized later expanders.

This clonotype was counted a few times. Its matching antigen is unknown. MiXCR, run by TCRdb on the 5' RACE reads, gives a single entry per CDR3 protein. This sample has more than 400,000 distinct CDR3 sequences, with 15% to 20% found just once. The sample consisted of PBMCs or a T cell subset sorted from them (not recorded which). The source of this sequence is an adult woman who had mild COVID-19 (a few samples of this study predate the infection). Cell type and time point are not known.

The chain's CDR3 is CASSFAGGGGNTQYF. CDR3 in DNA: TGTGCCAGCAGTTTTGCAGGAGGCGGAGGAAATACGCAGTATTTT. This chain joins TRBV12-3 or TRBV12-4 and TRBJ2-3, with D maybe TRBD2 (5 bases). Trimming left V 3 bases short and J 7 bases short, with 17 bases between. This CDR3 is 15 amino acids long.